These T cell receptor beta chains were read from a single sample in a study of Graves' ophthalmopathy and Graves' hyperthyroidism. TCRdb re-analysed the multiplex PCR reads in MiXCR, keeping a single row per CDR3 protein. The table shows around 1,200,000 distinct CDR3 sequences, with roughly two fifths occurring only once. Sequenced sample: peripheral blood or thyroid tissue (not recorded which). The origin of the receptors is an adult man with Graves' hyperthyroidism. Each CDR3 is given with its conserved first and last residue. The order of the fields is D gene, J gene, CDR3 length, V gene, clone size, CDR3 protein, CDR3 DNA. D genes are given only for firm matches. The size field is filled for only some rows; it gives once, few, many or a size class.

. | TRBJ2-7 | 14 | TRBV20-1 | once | CSAGDVGQTYEQYF | TGCAGTGCTGGAGATGTCGGACAGACCTACGAGCAGTACTTC
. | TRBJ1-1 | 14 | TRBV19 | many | CASSFGRSHTEAFF | TGTGCCAGTAGTTTTGGCAGGAGCCACACTGAAGCTTTCTTT
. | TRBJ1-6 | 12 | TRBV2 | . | CASMRTPSPLHF | TGTGCCAGCATGAGAACCCCTTCACCCCTCCACTTT
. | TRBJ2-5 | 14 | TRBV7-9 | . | CASSSTGTSETQYF | TGTGCCAGCAGCTCAACCGGGACCAGCGAGACCCAGTACTTC
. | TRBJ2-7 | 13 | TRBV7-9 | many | CASSRREAYEQYF | TGTGCCAGCAGCCGCCGGGAAGCCTACGAGCAGTACTTC
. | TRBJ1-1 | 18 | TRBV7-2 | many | CASSLATAWYSPRIEAFF | TGTGCCAGCAGCTTAGCCACAGCATGGTATTCCCCGCGAATCGAAGCTTTCTTT
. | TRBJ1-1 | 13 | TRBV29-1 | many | CSVARTANTEAFF | TGCAGCGTCGCTAGGACAGCGAACACTGAAGCTTTCTTT
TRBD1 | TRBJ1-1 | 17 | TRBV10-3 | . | CASIGTGTGGLDTEAFF | TGTGCTAGTATTGGGACCGGGACAGGGGGCTTGGACACTGAAGCTTTCTTT
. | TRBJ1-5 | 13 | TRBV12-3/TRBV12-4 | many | CASSPFLGQPQHF | TGTGCCAGCAGCCCTTTCTTGGGTCAGCCCCAGCATTTT
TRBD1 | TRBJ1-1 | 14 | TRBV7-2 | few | CASSPGQSLRGAFF | TGTGCCAGCAGCCCGGGACAGAGCCTTAGGGGAGCTTTCTTT
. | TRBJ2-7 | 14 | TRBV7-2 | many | CASSRRQADYEQYF | TGTGCCAGCAGCCGAAGACAGGCGGACTACGAGCAGTACTTC
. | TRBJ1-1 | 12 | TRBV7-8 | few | CASTAAFGEAFF | TGTGCCAGCACTGCGGCGTTCGGGGAAGCTTTCTTT
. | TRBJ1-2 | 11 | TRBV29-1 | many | CTGGTNYGYTF | TGCACGGGAGGGACTAACTATGGCTACACCTTC
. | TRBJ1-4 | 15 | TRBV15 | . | CATSRDLEINEKLFF | TGTGCCACCAGCAGAGATCTGGAAATTAATGAAAAACTGTTTTTT
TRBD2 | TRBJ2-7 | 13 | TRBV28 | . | CASSLLGLVTSDF | TGTGCCAGCAGTTTATTGGGACTAGTCACGTCGGACTTC
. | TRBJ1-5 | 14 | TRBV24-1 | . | CATSAVSGDQPQHF | TGTGCCACCAGTGCTGTAAGTGGGGACCAGCCCCAGCATTTT
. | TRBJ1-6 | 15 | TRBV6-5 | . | CASSYDNWTNSPLHF | TGTGCCAGCAGTTACGACAACTGGACCAATTCACCCCTCCACTTT
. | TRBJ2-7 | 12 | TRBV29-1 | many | CSVEAERYEQYF | TGCAGCGTGGAGGCAGAACGCTACGAGCAGTACTTC
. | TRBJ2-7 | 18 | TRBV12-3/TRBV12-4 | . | CASSLGPKDSQPSYEQYF | TGTGCCAGCAGTTTAGGACCCAAGGACAGCCAACCCTCTTACGAGCAGTACTTC
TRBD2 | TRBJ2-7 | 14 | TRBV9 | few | CASSVVGTSVEQYF | TGTGCCAGCAGCGTAGTAGGGACTAGCGTCGAGCAGTACTTC
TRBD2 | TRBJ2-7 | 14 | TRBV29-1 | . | CSVAVGLAQHEQYF | TGCAGCGTTGCGGTGGGACTAGCCCAACACGAGCAGTACTTC
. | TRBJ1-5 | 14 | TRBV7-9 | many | CASSFSQGNQPQHF | TGTGCCAGCAGCTTTTCTCAGGGGAATCAGCCCCAGCATTTT
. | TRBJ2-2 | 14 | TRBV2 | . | CASTGTRLPGELFF | TGTGCCAGCACCGGGACCCGGCTCCCCGGGGAGCTGTTTTTT
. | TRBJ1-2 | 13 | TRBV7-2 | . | CAGSSAPNRVGTF | TGTGCCGGCAGCTCCGCCCCGAACAGGGTCGGAACCTTC
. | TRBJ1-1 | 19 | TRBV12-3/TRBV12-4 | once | CASSFPPTPGQQGNTEAFF | TGTGCCAGCAGTTTCCCTCCCACTCCGGGACAACAAGGGAACACTGAAGCTTTCTTT
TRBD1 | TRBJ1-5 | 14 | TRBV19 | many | CASSNRGSNQPQHF | TGTGCCAGTAGTAACAGGGGTAGCAATCAGCCCCAGCATTTT
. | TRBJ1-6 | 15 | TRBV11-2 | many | CASSLGPEYNSPLHF | TGTGCCAGCAGCTTAGGACCAGAGTATAATTCACCCCTCCACTTT
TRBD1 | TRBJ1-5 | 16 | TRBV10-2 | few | CASNPGQGLSNQPQHF | TGTGCCAGCAATCCGGGACAGGGTCTAAGCAATCAGCCCCAGCATTTT
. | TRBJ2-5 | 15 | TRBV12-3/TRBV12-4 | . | CASSGEGTYQETQYF | TGTGCCAGCAGTGGCGAGGGAACGTACCAAGAGACCCAGTACTTC
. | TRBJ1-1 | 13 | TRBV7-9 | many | CASSPSREGKAFF | TGTGCCAGCAGCCCCTCTAGAGAGGGCAAAGCTTTCTTT
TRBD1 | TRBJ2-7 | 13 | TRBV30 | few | CAWSRDRGHEQYF | TGTGCCTGGAGTAGGGACAGGGGACACGAGCAGTACTTC
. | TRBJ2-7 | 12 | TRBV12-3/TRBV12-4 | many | CASSLWSYEQYF | TGTGCCAGCAGCTTGTGGTCCTACGAGCAGTACTTC
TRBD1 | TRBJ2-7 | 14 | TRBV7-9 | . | CASSPRTGDFEQYF | TGTGCCAGCAGCCCTCGGACAGGGGATTTTGAGCAGTACTTC
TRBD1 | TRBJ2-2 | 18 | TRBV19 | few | CARTPFLRTGVDTGELFF | TGTGCCAGAACCCCTTTCCTCAGGACAGGGGTCGACACCGGGGAGCTGTTTTTT
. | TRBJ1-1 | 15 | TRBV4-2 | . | CASSQERGGSTEAFF | TGTGCCAGCAGCCAGGAAAGGGGAGGCAGCACTGAAGCTTTCTTT
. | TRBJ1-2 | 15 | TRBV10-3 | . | CAISESEGLVDGYTF | TGTGCCATCAGTGAGTCCGAGGGACTCGTGGATGGCTACACCTTC
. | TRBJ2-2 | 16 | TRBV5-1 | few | CASSSGLRPRTGELFF | TGCGCCAGCAGCTCAGGACTACGCCCCCGCACCGGGGAGCTGTTTTTT
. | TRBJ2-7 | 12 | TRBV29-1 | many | CSVWETSYEQYF | TGCAGCGTGTGGGAAACGTCCTACGAGCAGTACTTC
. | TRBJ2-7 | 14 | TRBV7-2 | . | CASSPRGGAWEQYF | TGTGCCAGCAGCCCTAGGGGGGGGGCTTGGGAGCAGTACTTC
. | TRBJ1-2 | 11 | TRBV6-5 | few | CASSGTYGYTF | TGTGCCAGCTCGGGGACCTATGGCTACACCTTC
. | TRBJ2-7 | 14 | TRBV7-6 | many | CASSYDVEGYEQYF | TGTGCCAGCAGCTACGACGTGGAGGGCTACGAGCAGTACTTC
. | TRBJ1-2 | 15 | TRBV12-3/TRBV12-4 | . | CASSLTGIQYYGYTF | TGTGCCAGCAGTTTAACTGGTATACAGTACTATGGCTACACCTTC
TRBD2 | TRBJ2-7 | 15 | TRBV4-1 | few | CASRRGLAGANEQYF | TGCGCCAGCAGACGGGGACTAGCGGGAGCCAACGAGCAGTACTTC
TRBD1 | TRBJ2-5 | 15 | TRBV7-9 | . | CASSLSGTGSQPQYF | TGTGCCAGCAGCTTAAGCGGGACAGGGAGTCAGCCCCAGTACTTC
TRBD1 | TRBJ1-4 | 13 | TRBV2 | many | CASRAGTDEKLFF | TGTGCCAGCAGGGCGGGGACAGATGAAAAACTGTTTTTT
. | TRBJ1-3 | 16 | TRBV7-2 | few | CASSQDLIEVVPVIYF | TGTGCCAGCAGCCAAGACTTAATAGAAGTCGTCCCAGTGATATATTTT
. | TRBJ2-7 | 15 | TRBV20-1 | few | CSAQRVDQGSYEQYF | TGCAGTGCCCAGAGGGTGGACCAGGGCTCCTACGAGCAGTACTTC
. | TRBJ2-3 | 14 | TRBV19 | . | CASSILAPTDTQYF | TGTGCCAGTAGTATACTAGCGCCCACAGATACGCAGTATTTT
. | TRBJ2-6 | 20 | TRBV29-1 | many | CSVEDYGYEGLSSGANVLTF | TGCAGCGTTGAAGACTATGGATACGAAGGGCTTAGCTCTGGGGCCAACGTCCTGACTTTC
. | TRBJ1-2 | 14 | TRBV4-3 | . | CASSQVSGAFGYTF | TGCGCCAGCAGCCAAGTTTCAGGGGCCTTTGGCTACACCTTC
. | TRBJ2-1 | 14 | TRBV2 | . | CASMLRGAVNEQFF | TGTGCCAGCATGTTACGGGGAGCGGTCAATGAGCAGTTCTTC
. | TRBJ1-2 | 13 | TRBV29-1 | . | CSVEFGRAYGYTF | TGCAGCGTTGAGTTTGGACGGGCCTATGGCTACACCTTC
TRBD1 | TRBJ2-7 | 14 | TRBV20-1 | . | CSAYDRGLSYEQYF | TGCAGTGCTTACGACAGGGGACTCTCCTACGAGCAGTACTTC
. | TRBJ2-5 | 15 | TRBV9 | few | CASSVAVSSRETQYF | TGTGCCAGCAGCGTAGCTGTCTCTTCCCGAGAGACCCAGTACTTC